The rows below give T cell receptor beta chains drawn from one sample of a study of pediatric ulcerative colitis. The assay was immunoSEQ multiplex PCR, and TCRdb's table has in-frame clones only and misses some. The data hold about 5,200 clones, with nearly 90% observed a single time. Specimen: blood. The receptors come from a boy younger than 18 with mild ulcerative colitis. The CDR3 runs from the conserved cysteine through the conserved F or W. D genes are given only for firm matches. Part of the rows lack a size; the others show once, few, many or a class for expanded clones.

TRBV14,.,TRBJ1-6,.,TGTGCCAGCCAGGGGATTAGTCTTAATTCACCCCTCCACTTT,CASQGISLNSPLHF
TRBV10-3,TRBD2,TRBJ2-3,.,TGTGCCATCAGTGGATCTAGCGGGAGGGCGGCCGATACGCAGTATTTT,CAISGSSGRAADTQYF
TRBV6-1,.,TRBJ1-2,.,TGTGCCAGCAGCAATACAGAAAACTATGGCTACACCTTC,CASSNTENYGYTF
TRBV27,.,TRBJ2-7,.,TGTGCCAGCAGTTTTACGGCGGGGACCTACGAGCAGTACTTC,CASSFTAGTYEQYF
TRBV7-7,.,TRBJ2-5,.,TGTGCTAGCAGCTTAGAAGCATTAGGTTCAGAGACCCAGTACTTC,CASSLEALGSETQYF
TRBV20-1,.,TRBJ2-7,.,TGCAGTGCTGGGGGTGACTACGAGCAGTACTTC,CSAGGDYEQYF
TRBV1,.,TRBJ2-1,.,TGCACCAGCAGCCTACGTTGGGTAGCGTTGTACAATGAGCAGTTCTTC,CTSSLRWVALYNEQFF
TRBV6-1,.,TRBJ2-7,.,TGTGCCAGCAGTGGAAACAGGGGCCAACTAGCGGAGGACTACGAGCAGTACTTC,CASSGNRGQLAEDYEQYF
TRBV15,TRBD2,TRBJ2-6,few,TGTGCCACCGGACTAGGAACTTCTGGGGCCAACGTCCTGACTTTC,CATGLGTSGANVLTF
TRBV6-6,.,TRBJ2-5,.,TGTGCCAGCAGTCAAGCCCAAGAGACCCAGTACTTC,CASSQAQETQYF
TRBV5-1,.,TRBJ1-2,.,TGCGCCAGCAGCTTGGCCCCCCAGGACAGAACTCACTATGGCTACACCTTC,CASSLAPQDRTHYGYTF
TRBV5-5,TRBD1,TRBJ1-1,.,TGTGCCAGCAGCTTTCAGCTTTGGGACAGGGGACTGGAAGCTTTCTTT,CASSFQLWDRGLEAFF
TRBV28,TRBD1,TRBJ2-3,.,TGTGCCAGCAGTTTGACCGGGACAGGCACAGATACGCAGTATTTT,CASSLTGTGTDTQYF
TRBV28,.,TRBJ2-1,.,TGTGCCAGCGGCGGACAGCCCTACAATGAGCAGTTCTTC,CASGGQPYNEQFF
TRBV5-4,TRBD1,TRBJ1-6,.,TGTGCCAGCAGCTTGGGACAGGGATCCTATAATTCACCCCTCCACTTT,CASSLGQGSYNSPLHF
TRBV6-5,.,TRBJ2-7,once,TGTGCCAGCAGTTACAGTACCACAGGTAGCTCCTACGAGCAGTACTTC,CASSYSTTGSSYEQYF
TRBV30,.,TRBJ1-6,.,TGTGCCTGGAGTGTTGGGGGCCGGGCCCTCCACTTT,CAWSVGGRALHF
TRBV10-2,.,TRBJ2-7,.,TGCGCCAGCAGCGCCGTGAGAGGGCCGGGCGACGAGCAGTACTTC,CASSAVRGPGDEQYF
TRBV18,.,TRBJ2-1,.,TGTGCCAGCTCACCTAGGGGTTTCGGGAATGAGCAGTTCTTC,CASSPRGFGNEQFF
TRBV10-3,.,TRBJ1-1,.,TGTGCCATCAGTGACCCCGACCTGGGGCGAAACACTGAAGCTTTCTTT,CAISDPDLGRNTEAFF
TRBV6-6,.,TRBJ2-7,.,TGTGCCAGCAGAAGTCCCCAAGACTACGAGCAGTACTTC,CASRSPQDYEQYF
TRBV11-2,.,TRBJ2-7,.,TGTGCCAGCAGCTTGCACGGCGGCTCCTACGAGCAGTACTTC,CASSLHGGSYEQYF
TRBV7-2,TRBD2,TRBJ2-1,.,TGTGCCAGCAGCTTAGGTCTAGCGGGAGTATTTGAGCAGTTCTTC,CASSLGLAGVFEQFF
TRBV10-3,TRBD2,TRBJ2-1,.,TGTGCCATCAGTGATTCGGCGGGGGGCGCGGGAGTTTGGTTCTTC,CAISDSAGGAGVWFF
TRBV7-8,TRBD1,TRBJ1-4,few,TGTGCCAGCAGCGCCACAGGGGTCACTAATGAAAAACTGTTTTTT,CASSATGVTNEKLFF
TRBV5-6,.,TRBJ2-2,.,TGTGCCAGCAGCTTGGAATCCGGACTAACTGGGACCGGGGAGCTGTTTTTT,CASSLESGLTGTGELFF
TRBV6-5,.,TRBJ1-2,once,TGTGCCAGCAACTCGCCGACGAGGGGGATCTATGGCTACACCTTC,CASNSPTRGIYGYTF
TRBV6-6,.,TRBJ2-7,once,TGTGCCAGCAGCCCCCCCCCGGGACGGACGATCTACGAGCAGTACTTC,CASSPPPGRTIYEQYF
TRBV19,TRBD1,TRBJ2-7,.,TGTGCCAGTAGTTCTGGACAGGGGGCAGGTTACGAGCAGTACTTC,CASSSGQGAGYEQYF
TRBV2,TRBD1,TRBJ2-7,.,TGTGCCAGCAGGGGGACAGACTCCTACGAGCAGTACTTC,CASRGTDSYEQYF
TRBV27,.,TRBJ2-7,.,TGTGCCAGCAGTTATGGAACGCCCTACGAGCAGTACTTC,CASSYGTPYEQYF
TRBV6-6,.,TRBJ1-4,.,TGTGCCAGCAGCCTCCCGGGACTAGGAAAACTGTTTTTT,CASSLPGLGKLFF
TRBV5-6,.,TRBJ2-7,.,TGTGCCAGCAACGGGGCTAAGGGTGTTCACCCTATCGGGTACGAGCAGTACTTC,CASNGAKGVHPIGYEQYF
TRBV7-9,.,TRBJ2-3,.,TGTGCCAGCAGCGCTGTTTTGGGGTATTACACAGATACGCAGTATTTT,CASSAVLGYYTDTQYF
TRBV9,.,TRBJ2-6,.,TGTGCCAGCAGCCTCTTCTCTGGGGCCAACGTCCTGACTTTC,CASSLFSGANVLTF
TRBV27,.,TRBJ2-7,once,TGTGCCAGCAGTTTATCCCCACTTGGTCCGGGCGAGCAGTACTTC,CASSLSPLGPGEQYF
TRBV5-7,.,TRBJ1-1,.,TGTGCCAGCAGTAAGGGGACTCTTGAAGCTTTCTTT,CASSKGTLEAFF
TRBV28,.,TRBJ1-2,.,TGTGCCACCACGACCGTAAACACCAACTATGGCTACACCTTC,CATTTVNTNYGYTF
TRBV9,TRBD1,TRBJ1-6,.,TGTGCCAGCAGCGCTACAGGGGCCGGCTCACCCCTCCACTTT,CASSATGAGSPLHF
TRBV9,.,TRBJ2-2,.,TGTGCCAGCAGCGTAGAATCAGGAGGGGACAGCGAATTCACCGGGGAGCTGTTTTTT,CASSVESGGDSEFTGELFF
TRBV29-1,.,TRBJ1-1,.,TGCAGCGTTGAGGACGGTCTAAACACTGAAGCTTTCTTT,CSVEDGLNTEAFF
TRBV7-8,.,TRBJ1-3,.,TGTGCCAGCAGCCCCCGGAACTCTGGAAACACCATATATTTT,CASSPRNSGNTIYF
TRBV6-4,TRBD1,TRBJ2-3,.,TGTGCCAGCAGTGGGGAGACAGGGGGCGCAGATACGCAGTATTTT,CASSGETGGADTQYF
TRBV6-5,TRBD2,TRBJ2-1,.,TGTGCCAGCAGTTCTGGGACTAGCGGGAGTTACAATGAGCAGTTCTTC,CASSSGTSGSYNEQFF
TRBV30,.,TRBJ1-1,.,TGTGCCTGGGATTTGTCAACAAACACTGAAGCTTTCTTT,CAWDLSTNTEAFF
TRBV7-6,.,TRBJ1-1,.,TGTGCCAGCAGCTTAGGAAGTAGGGCCCGGAACACTGAAGCTTTCTTT,CASSLGSRARNTEAFF
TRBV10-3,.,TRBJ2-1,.,TGTGCCATCAGTGAGTCGAGTAGTTTGGGGGATGAGCAGTTCTTC,CAISESSSLGDEQFF
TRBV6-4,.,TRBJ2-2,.,TGTGCCAGCAGGGGGGAAGCGAACACCGGGGAGCTGTTTTTT,CASRGEANTGELFF
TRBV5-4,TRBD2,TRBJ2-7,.,TGTGCCAGCAGCTTGGTACCCCCTAGCGGCCCCGCCTACGAGCAGTACTTC,CASSLVPPSGPAYEQYF
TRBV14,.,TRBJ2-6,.,TGTGCCAGCAGCCAAGACGGGACCGGGGCCAACGTCCTGACTTTC,CASSQDGTGANVLTF
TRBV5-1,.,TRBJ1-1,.,TGCGCCAGCAGCTTGATCGTGGGAAGCACTGAAGCTTTCTTT,CASSLIVGSTEAFF
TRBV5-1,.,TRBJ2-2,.,TGCGCCAGCACCAATCGTATAGGGAATACCGGGGAGCTGTTTTTT,CASTNRIGNTGELFF
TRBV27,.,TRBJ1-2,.,TGTGCCAGCAGCGGCCCCCCGGGCAGGGGACACTATGGCTACACCTTC,CASSGPPGRGHYGYTF